A selection of T cell receptor beta chains follows, all from one sample in a study of neurological immune-mediated disorders. MiXCR, run by TCRdb on the 5' RACE reads, gives a single entry per CDR3 protein. The sample includes around 37,000 distinct CDR3 sequences, more than 3% seen only once; the top ten take about 7.8%. The sequencing sample was made of PBMCs. The receptors were gathered from an older woman with multiple sclerosis. Both conserved end residues are part of each CDR3. The D gene is left open where the match is weak. Size is stated for part of the rows, as once, few or many counts, or as a class when the clone is expanded.

TRBJ1-1 TRBV7-9 . many CASSLDSGAAPTEAFF TGTGCCAGCAGCTTAGATTCAGGGGCAGCACCCACTGAAGCTTTCTTT
TRBJ2-1 TRBV5-1 . many CASSPGTLDAIEQFF TGCGCCAGCAGCCCCGGGACTCTCGACGCGATCGAGCAGTTCTTC
TRBJ2-5 TRBV18 . many CASSPRGFGQETQYF TGTGCCAGCTCACCTCGGGGGTTTGGTCAAGAGACCCAGTACTTC
TRBJ1-2 TRBV20-1 . many CSARVRQGYGYTF TGCAGTGCTAGAGTCAGGCAGGGATATGGCTACACCTTC
TRBJ2-5 TRBV5-1 . many CASSFLSRGETQYF TGCGCCAGCAGCTTCCTCTCCAGGGGAGAGACCCAGTACTTC
TRBJ1-4 TRBV20-1 . many CSARGGGGWEKLFF TGCAGTGCTAGAGGAGGGGGGGGATGGGAAAAACTGTTTTTT
TRBJ1-1 TRBV14 . many CASSQGMGGRTEAFF TGTGCCAGCAGCCAAGGGATGGGGGGGCGTACTGAAGCTTTCTTT
TRBJ2-1 TRBV7-2 TRBD1 . CASSVRQGPIYNEQFF TGTGCCAGCAGCGTTAGACAGGGGCCGATCTACAATGAGCAGTTCTTC
TRBJ1-5 TRBV20-1 TRBD1 many CSADPDRGNSNQPQHF TGCAGTGCGGACCCGGACAGGGGAAATAGCAATCAGCCCCAGCATTTT
TRBJ2-5 TRBV20-1 . many CSASLGGRRETQYF TGCAGTGCTAGTTTGGGGGGGCGTCGGGAGACCCAGTACTTC
TRBJ1-5 TRBV9 . many CASSERGGSNQPQHF TGTGCCAGCAGCGAGAGAGGGGGTAGCAATCAGCCCCAGCATTTT
TRBJ2-2 TRBV12-3/TRBV12-4 . many CASSPQTTGELFF TGTGCCAGCAGTCCCCAGACCACCGGGGAGCTGTTTTTT
TRBJ2-7 TRBV20-1 TRBD1 many CSAEPGQKYEQYF TGCAGTGCGGAACCGGGACAGAAATACGAGCAGTACTTC
TRBJ2-5 TRBV27 . many CASSLSPGLQETQYF TGTGCCAGCAGTTTATCGCCGGGGCTTCAAGAGACCCAGTACTTC
TRBJ2-7 TRBV15 . many CATSPVRGQARKFAYEQYF TGTGCCACCAGCCCTGTCCGAGGGCAGGCCAGAAAATTCGCCTACGAGCAGTACTTC
TRBJ1-1 TRBV7-8 TRBD1 many CASSAQGQVNTEAFF TGTGCCAGCAGCGCGCAGGGACAGGTCAACACTGAAGCTTTCTTT
TRBJ2-1 TRBV20-1 TRBD2 many CSATTSGASYEQFF TGCAGTGCCACCACTAGCGGGGCTAGCTATGAGCAGTTCTTC
TRBJ2-3 TRBV28 TRBD2 many CASSFPGGGTDTQYF TGTGCCAGCAGTTTTCCCGGGGGGGGCACAGATACGCAGTATTTT
TRBJ1-1 TRBV6-1 . many CASSERTGRTEAFF TGTGCCAGCAGTGAAAGAACGGGAAGAACTGAAGCTTTCTTT
TRBJ1-1 TRBV12-3/TRBV12-4 . many CASSLKGNTEAFF TGTGCCAGCTCCCTCAAAGGAAACACTGAAGCTTTCTTT
TRBJ1-2 TRBV20-1 . many CSARGLLAASNYGYTF TGCAGTGCTAGAGGACTCTTGGCCGCCTCTAACTATGGCTACACCTTC
TRBJ1-3 TRBV12-3/TRBV12-4 TRBD1 many CASSQGQGNGNTIYF TGTGCCAGCAGTCAGGGACAGGGAAATGGAAACACCATATATTTT
TRBJ2-5 TRBV11-3 . few CASSLVRGPQETQYF TGTGCCAGCAGCTTAGTCCGGGGCCCCCAAGAGACCCAGTACTTC
TRBJ1-1 TRBV7-6 . many CASSPPAANWGMNTEAFF TGTGCCAGCAGCCCCCCGGCGGCTAACTGGGGCATGAACACTGAAGCTTTCTTT
TRBJ2-1 TRBV20-1 TRBD2 medium-sized CSAREGAGVYNEQFF TGCAGTGCTAGAGAAGGAGCGGGGGTCTACAATGAGCAGTTCTTC